The 26 T cell receptor beta chains given below trace back to one sample, sequenced in a study of CXCR3-negative and CXCR3-positive naive CD8 T cells. 5' RACE that incorporated UMI labels was used to prepare the TRB cDNA libraries. Following a re-call of the 5' RACE reads, TCRdb has one entry per CDR3 protein and lacks DNA. Seen in this sample are over 35,000 distinct CDR3 sequences; the ten most common clones hold roughly 2.4%. What was sequenced was naive CXCR3- CD8+ T cells from blood. Subset indicated: CD45RO-CCR7+CD27+CD95- naive CD8+ T cells lacking CXCR3 (TNR3-). Receptors were obtained from a human donor in good health. Some clones in this sample may be carry-over from other donors' samples.

V usage is TRBV5-5 and J usage is TRBJ2-7; the D call from TCRdb, TRBD2, cannot be confirmed without DNA. The V gene's germline CDR1 is SGHKS and CDR2 YYEKEE (reference sequence). The CDR3 runs 15 residues. CDR3 region: CASSLVSGQSYEQYF.

V usage is TRBV29-1 and J usage is TRBJ1-2; TCRdb gives TRBD1 as the D gene, but with no DNA this cannot be confirmed. This CDR3 contains 15 residues. Looked up from germline, CDR1 is SQVTM and CDR2 is ANQGSEA. The CDR3 loop is CSVEGRTEGNYGYTF.

The chain couples TRBV11-2 to TRBJ2-1; as DNA is missing, the TRBD1 call by TCRdb cannot be tested. Germline values: CDR1 SGHAT, CDR2 FQNNGV. The CDR3 consists of 15 residues. CDR3 loop: CASSASPLVAYEQFF. The full variable domain, rest sourced from reference TRBV11-2 and TRBJ2-1, is EAGVAQSPRYKIIEKRQSVAFWCNPISGHATLYWYQQILGQGPKLLIQFQNNGVVDDSQLPKDRFSAERLKGVDSTLKIQPAKLEDSAVYLCASSASPLVAYEQFFGPGTRLTVL.

The chain's CDR3 is CSVHTRGNTEAFF. The chain couples TRBV29-1 to TRBJ1-1; TCRdb names TRBD1, which stays unverified in the absence of DNA. CDR1 and CDR2 (germline): SQVTM, ANQGSEA. This CDR3 has 13 residues.

Measured by frequency, this clonotype is medium-sized. The CDR3 protein is CASSLEPGQGIQKDTEAFF. This rearrangement joins TRBV7-6 to TRBJ1-1; absent DNA, TCRdb's TRBD1 call cannot be checked. Germline V lookup: CDR1 SGHVS, CDR2 FNYEAQ. The CDR3 runs 19 residues. Complete variable domain (other parts from reference TRBV7-6 and TRBJ1-1): GAGVSQSPRYKVTKRGQDVALRCDPISGHVSLYWYRQALGQGPEFLTYFNYEAQQDKSGLPNDRFSAERPEGSISTLTIQRTEQRDSAMYRCASSLEPGQGIQKDTEAFFGQGTRLTVV.

Considering frequency, this clonotype is medium-sized (0.01 to 0.1%). The chain combines TRBV4-3 with TRBJ2-3; lacking DNA, the TRBD1 call made by TCRdb goes unchecked. The CDR3 is 15 amino acids. In germline, CDR1 is LGHNA, CDR2 YSLEER. The CDR3 protein is CASSPGQRTTDTQYF.

The chain is built from TRBV15 and TRBJ2-7; without DNA, the TCRdb call of TRBD1 cannot be checked. Germline loops: CDR1 LNHNV, CDR2 YYDKDF (reference sequence). This CDR3 has 15 residues. The CDR3 region is CATSREGQLNYEQYF.

The chain recombines TRBV10-3 with TRBJ2-1; TCRdb's assignment of TRBD2 cannot be checked, as there is no DNA. CDR1 and CDR2 (germline): ENHRY, SYGVKD. CDR3 length equals 17 residues. This chain's CDR3 is CAISGTRGLAGVGEQFF.

The chain recombines TRBV12-3 or TRBV12-4 with TRBJ2-7; TCRdb returns TRBD2, unconfirmable since there is no DNA. The CDR3 totals 14 residues. The CDR3 loop reads CASSLTSGRHEQYF.

The V call is TRBV4-1, the J call TRBJ2-7; TCRdb designates TRBD1, a call that cannot be tested without DNA. Germline assignment: CDR1 MGHRA and CDR2 YSYEKL. The CDR3 consists of 13 residues. CDR3 loop: CASSQGGQYEQYF.

This rearrangement joins TRBV15 to TRBJ2-4; as DNA is missing, the TRBD1 call by TCRdb cannot be tested. The V gene's germline CDR1 is LNHNV and CDR2 YYDKDF (reference sequence). This CDR3 comprises 17 residues. This chain's CDR3 is CATSGNGRRLAKNIQYF.

This chain joins TRBV14 and TRBJ1-5; TCRdb's D call, TRBD1, is unchecked because there is no DNA. The V gene's germline CDR1 is SGHDN and CDR2 FVKESK. This CDR3 region has 17 residues. The CDR3 is CASSQGLGQGNNQPQHF.

The rearrangement uses TRBV27 and TRBJ2-7; the TCRdb call, TRBD2, lacks DNA for checking. Germline CDR1 is MNHEY and CDR2 is SMNVEV (reference sequence). The CDR3 is 14 amino acids. CDR3 residues: CASSPQGLSYEQYF.

The chain links TRBV7-2 to TRBJ2-1; TCRdb reports TRBD2, a call that lacks DNA to check it against. The CDR3 spans 18 residues. CDR1 is SGHTA, CDR2 FQGNSA, per germline. CDR3 in amino acids: CASSLHKGALTSYNEQFF.

This chain uses TRBV5-6 with TRBJ2-3. The CDR3 loop spans 13 amino acids. Looked up from germline, CDR1 is SGHDT and CDR2 is YYEEEE. CDR3 amino acids: CASSQTSPDTQYF.

The CDR3 protein is CSVSVGQGLSYEQYF. This chain links TRBV29-1 with TRBJ2-7; there is no DNA to check the TCRdb D call of TRBD1. This CDR3 has 15 amino acids. Per the germline V gene, CDR1 is SQVTM and CDR2 is ANQGSEA.

J is TRBJ2-7 and V is TRBV20-1. The CDR3 spans 14 residues. CDR1 and CDR2 from the germline V gene are DFQATT and SNEGSKA (reference sequence). This CDR3 reads CSASDIYGSYEQYF.

This chain joins TRBV28 and TRBJ2-2. Germline V gene lookup returns CDR1 MDHEN and CDR2 SYDVKM. This CDR3 has 12 amino acids. The CDR3 reads CASSFPAGELFF.

V usage is TRBV29-1 and J usage is TRBJ2-2; the TRBD1 assignment by TCRdb is unverifiable without DNA. CDR3 length: 15 residues. CDR1 and CDR2 from the germline V gene are SQVTM and ANQGSEA. CDR3 protein: CSVEDDRPNTGELFF.

The gene calls are TRBV4-1 and TRBJ1-2; TCRdb designates TRBD1, a call that cannot be tested without DNA. CDR3 length equals 14 residues. The germline gives CDR1 MGHRA, CDR2 YSYEKL. The CDR3 sequence: CASSRDTTYYGYTF.

The chain joins TRBV6-6 to TRBJ2-2; TCRdb's D call of TRBD1 is untestable without DNA. This CDR3 is 18 amino acids long. Per the germline V gene, CDR1 is MNHNY and CDR2 is SVGAGI (reference sequence). CDR3 sequence: CASSYVHTARGRIGELFF.

V and J are TRBV4-1 and TRBJ2-3; the D gene TCRdb calls, TRBD2, cannot be checked with no DNA. The CDR3 has 15 residues. Germline V gene sequence: CDR1 MGHRA, CDR2 YSYEKL. Here the CDR3 reads CASSLVAGGTDTQYF.

V and J are TRBV14 and TRBJ2-2. This CDR3 comprises 14 residues. Germline CDR1 SGHDN, CDR2 FVKESK. CDR3 sequence reads: CASSQDRSTGELFF.

The chain couples TRBV2 to TRBJ2-5; TCRdb designates TRBD1, a call that cannot be tested without DNA. CDR1 and CDR2 from the germline V gene are SNHLY and FYNNEI. The CDR3 length is 14 residues. This CDR3 is CASSDVRAGETQYF.

According to its frequency, this clonotype is medium-sized (0.01 to 0.1%). The rearrangement uses TRBV21-1 and TRBJ2-7; lacking DNA, the TRBD2 call made by TCRdb goes unchecked. TRBV21-1 is flagged as a pseudogene. CDR3 size: 15 residues. The CDR3: CASSNRDLGLNEQYF.

The gene calls are TRBV7-6 and TRBJ1-5. The V gene's germline CDR1 is SGHVS and CDR2 FNYEAQ. CDR3 length: 13 residues. The CDR3 is CASSLGNIQPQHF.